This T cell receptor (beta chain) was retrieved from a study of PD-1 blockade in mismatch repair-deficient tumors. Study as a whole: Patients had over ten mismatch repair-deficient cancer types and were previously treated and progressing. General observations from the study: Tumor-resident clones, often undetectable pretreatment in blood, expanded then contracted after pembrolizumab.

Trimming stripped 8 bases from V and 6 bases from J, with 17 bases between. Germline lookup yields CDR1 MDHEN and CDR2 SYDVKM. This CDR3 contains 13 residues. Remarks on this clone: Antigen: not known.

Repertoires were generated with immunoSEQ multiplex PCR, while TCRdb's copy carries only in-frame clones and drops some. The sample shows roughly 79,000 clones, roughly 80% of them seen only once. Every patient had mismatch repair deficiency by PCR or immunohistochemistry. TCRs were sequenced from a few patients responding to pembrolizumab. V usage is TRBV28 and J usage is TRBJ2-7; possibly TRBD1 for D (5 bases). The source of this sequence is an adult with mismatch repair-deficient cancer. Here the sequenced sample was peripheral blood, taken 44 weeks after starting pembrolizumab. CDR3 loop: CASSQTQGPEQYF. CDR3 bases: TGTGCCAGCTCTCAAACTCAGGGTCCCGAGCAGTACTTC.